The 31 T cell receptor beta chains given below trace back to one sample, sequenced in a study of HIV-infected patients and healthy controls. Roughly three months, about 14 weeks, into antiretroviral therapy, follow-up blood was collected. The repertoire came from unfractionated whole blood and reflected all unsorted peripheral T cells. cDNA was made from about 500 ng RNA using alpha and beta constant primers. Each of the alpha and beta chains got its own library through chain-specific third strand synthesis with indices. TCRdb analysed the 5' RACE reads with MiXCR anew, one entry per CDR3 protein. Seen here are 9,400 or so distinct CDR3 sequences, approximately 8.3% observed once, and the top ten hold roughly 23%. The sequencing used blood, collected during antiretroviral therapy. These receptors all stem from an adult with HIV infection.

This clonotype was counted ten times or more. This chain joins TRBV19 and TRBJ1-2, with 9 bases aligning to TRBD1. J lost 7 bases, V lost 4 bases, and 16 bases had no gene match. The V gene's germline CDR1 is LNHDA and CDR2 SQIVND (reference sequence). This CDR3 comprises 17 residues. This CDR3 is CASSRRTPGQGSFGYTF. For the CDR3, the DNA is TGTGCCAGTAGTAGGCGGACCCCGGGACAGGGATCCTTTGGCTACACCTTC.

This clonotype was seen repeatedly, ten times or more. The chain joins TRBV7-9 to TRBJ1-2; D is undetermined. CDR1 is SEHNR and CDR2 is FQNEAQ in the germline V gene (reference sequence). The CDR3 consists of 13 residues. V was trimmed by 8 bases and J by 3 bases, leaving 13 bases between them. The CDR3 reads CASRPSRDYGYTF. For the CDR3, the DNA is TGTGCCAGCCGTCCCAGCCGGGACTATGGCTACACCTTC.

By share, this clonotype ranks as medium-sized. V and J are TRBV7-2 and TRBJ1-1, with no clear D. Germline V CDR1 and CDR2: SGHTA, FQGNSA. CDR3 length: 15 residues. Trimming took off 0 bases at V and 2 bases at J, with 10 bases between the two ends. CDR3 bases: TGTGCCAGCAGCTTAGCGGTGACACGCAACACTGAAGCTTTCTTT. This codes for CASSLAVTRNTEAFF.

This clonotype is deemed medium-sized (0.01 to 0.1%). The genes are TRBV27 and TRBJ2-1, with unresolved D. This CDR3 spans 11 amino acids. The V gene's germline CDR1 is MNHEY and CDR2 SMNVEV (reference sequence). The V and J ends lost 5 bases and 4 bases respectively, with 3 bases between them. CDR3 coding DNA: TGTGCCAGCAGTATGTACAATGAGCAGTTCTTC. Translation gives CASSMYNEQFF.

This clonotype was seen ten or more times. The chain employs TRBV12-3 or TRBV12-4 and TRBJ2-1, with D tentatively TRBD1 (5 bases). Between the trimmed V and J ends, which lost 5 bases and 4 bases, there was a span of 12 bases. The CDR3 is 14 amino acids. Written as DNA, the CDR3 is TGTGCCAGCAGTCTTTGGTCAGGGTACAATGAGCAGTTCTTC. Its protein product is CASSLWSGYNEQFF.

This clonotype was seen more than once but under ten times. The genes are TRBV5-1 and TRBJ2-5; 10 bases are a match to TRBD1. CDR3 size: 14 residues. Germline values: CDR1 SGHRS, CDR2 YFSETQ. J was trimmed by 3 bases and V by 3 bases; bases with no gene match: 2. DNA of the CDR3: TGCGCCAGCAGCTACGGGACAGGGGAAGAGACCCAGTACTTC. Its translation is CASSYGTGEETQYF. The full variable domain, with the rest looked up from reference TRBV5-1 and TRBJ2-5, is KAGVTQTPRYLIKTRGQQVTLSCSPISGHRSVSWYQQTPGQGLQFLFEYFSETQRNKGNFPGRFSGRQFSNSRSEMNVSTLELGDSALYLCASSYGTGEETQYFGPGTRLLVL.

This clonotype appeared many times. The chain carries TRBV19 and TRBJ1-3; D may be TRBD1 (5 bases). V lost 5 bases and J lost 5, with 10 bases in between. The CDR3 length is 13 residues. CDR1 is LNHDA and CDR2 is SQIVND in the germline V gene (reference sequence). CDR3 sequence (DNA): TGTGCCAGTAGTGCGACAGTGAGAAACACCATATATTTT. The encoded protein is CASSATVRNTIYF.

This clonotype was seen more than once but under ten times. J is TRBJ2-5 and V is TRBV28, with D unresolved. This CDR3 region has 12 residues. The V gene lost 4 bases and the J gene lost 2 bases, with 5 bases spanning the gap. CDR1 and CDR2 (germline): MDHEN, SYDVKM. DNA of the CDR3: TGTGCCAGCAGTTCTACGCAAGAGACCCAGTACTTC. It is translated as CASSSTQETQYF.

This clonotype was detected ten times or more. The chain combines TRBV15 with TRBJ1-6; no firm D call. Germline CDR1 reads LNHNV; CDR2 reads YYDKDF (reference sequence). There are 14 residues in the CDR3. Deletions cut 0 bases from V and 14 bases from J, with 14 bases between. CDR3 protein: CATSREGGPFALHF. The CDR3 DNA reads TGTGCCACCAGCAGAGAGGGCGGCCCCTTCGCCCTCCACTTT.

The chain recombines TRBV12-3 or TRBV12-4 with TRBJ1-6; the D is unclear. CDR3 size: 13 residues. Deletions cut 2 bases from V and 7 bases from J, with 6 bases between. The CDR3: CASSLLINSPLHF. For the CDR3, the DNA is TGTGCCAGCAGTTTACTAATAAATTCACCCCTCCACTTT.

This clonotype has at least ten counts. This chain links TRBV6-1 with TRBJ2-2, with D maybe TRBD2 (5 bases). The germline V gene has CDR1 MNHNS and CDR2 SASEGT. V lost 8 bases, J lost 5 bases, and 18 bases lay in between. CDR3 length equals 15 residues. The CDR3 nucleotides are TGTGCCAGCGGCGGAGGACTCCCCGGAACCGGGGAGCTGTTTTTT. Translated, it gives CASGGGLPGTGELFF.

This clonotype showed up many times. CDR3 coding DNA: TGTGCCAGCAGTTTAGACCCCCGCCAAGAGACCCAGTACTTC. Amino acid sequence: CASSLDPRQETQYF. V is TRBV12-3 or TRBV12-4 and J is TRBJ2-5; D remains ambiguous. The V gene lost 1 base and the J gene lost 1 base, with 7 bases spanning the gap. This CDR3 spans 14 amino acids.

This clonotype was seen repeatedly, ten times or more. Written as DNA, the CDR3 is TGTGCCACCAGTGATTTGTTCGGCGGGCTTGAGACCCAGTACTTC. Translating gives CATSDLFGGLETQYF. The V gene is TRBV24-1, the J gene TRBJ2-5; D is perhaps TRBD2 (5 bases). Germline assignment: CDR1 KGHDR and CDR2 SFDVKD. The CDR3 totals 15 residues. Deletions cut 0 bases from V and 5 bases from J, with 12 bases between.

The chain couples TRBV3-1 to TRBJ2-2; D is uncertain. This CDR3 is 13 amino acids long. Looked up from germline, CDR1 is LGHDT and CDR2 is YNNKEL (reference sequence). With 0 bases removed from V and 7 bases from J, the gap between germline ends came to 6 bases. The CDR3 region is CASSQEVGGELFF. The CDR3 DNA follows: TGTGCCAGCAGCCAAGAAGTTGGCGGGGAGCTGTTTTTT. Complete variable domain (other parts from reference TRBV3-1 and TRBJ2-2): DTAVSQTPKYLVTQMGNDKSIKCEQNLGHDTMYWYKQDSKKFLKIMFSYNNKELIINETVPNRFSPKSPDKAHLNLHINSLELGDSAVYFCASSQEVGGELFFGEGSRLTVL.

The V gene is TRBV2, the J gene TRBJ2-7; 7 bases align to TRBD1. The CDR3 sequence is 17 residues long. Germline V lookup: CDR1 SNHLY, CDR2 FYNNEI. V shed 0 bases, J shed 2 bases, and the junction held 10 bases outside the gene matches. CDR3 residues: CASSEAPIRTGPYEQYF. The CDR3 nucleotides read TGTGCCAGCAGTGAAGCCCCGATTCGGACAGGTCCCTACGAGCAGTACTTC.

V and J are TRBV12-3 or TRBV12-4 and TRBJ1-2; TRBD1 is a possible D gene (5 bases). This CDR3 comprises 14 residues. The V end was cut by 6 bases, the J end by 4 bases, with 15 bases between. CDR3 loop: CASRSSREGYGYTF. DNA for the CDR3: TGTGCCAGCAGGAGTTCCAGGGAGGGCTATGGCTACACCTTC.

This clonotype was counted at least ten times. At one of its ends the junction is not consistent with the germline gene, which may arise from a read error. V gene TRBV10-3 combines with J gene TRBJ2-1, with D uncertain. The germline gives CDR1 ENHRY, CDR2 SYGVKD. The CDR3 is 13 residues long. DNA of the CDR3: TGTGCCATCAGGCCTTATAGTTACAGTGAGCAGTTCTTC. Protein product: CAIRPYSYSEQFF.

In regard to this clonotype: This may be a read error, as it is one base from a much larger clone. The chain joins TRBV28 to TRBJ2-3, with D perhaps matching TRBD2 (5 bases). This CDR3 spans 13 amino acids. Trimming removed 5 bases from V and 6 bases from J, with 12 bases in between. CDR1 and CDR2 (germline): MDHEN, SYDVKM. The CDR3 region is CASSPTRFDTQYF. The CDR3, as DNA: TGTGCCAGCAGTCCCACTAGGTTTGATACGCAGTATTTT.

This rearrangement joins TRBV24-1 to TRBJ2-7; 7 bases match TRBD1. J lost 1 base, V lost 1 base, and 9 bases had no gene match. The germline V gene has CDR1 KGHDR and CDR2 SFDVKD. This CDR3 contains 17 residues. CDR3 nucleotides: TGTGCCACCAGTGATTTCCTGGGTCAGGGGGTTTCCTACGAGCAGTACGTC. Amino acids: CATSDFLGQGVSYEQYV.

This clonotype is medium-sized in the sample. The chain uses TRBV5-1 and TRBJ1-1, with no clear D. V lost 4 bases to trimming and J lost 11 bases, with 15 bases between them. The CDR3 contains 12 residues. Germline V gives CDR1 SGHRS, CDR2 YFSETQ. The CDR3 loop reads CASSETERMAFF. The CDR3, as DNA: TGCGCCAGCAGCGAAACCGAAAGGATGGCTTTCTTT.

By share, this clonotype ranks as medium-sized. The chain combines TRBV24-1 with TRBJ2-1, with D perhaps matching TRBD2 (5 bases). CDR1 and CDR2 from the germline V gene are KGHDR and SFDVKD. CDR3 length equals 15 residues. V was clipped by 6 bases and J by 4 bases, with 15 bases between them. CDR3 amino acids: CATSLQSGSYNEQFF. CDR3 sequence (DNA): TGTGCCACCAGTCTGCAGAGCGGTAGTTACAATGAGCAGTTCTTC.

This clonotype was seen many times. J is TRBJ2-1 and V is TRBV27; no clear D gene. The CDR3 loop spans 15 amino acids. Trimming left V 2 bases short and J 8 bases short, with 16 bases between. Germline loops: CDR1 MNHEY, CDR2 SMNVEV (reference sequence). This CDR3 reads CASSLVDVGFHEQFF. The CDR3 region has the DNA TGTGCCAGCAGTTTAGTCGACGTAGGGTTCCATGAGCAGTTCTTC.

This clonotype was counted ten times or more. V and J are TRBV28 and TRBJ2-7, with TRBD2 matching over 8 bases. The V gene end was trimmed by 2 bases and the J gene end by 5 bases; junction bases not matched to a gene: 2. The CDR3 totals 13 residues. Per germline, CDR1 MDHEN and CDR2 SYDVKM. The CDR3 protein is CASSLSGGHEQYV. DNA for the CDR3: TGTGCCAGCAGTTTAAGCGGGGGCCACGAGCAGTACGTC.

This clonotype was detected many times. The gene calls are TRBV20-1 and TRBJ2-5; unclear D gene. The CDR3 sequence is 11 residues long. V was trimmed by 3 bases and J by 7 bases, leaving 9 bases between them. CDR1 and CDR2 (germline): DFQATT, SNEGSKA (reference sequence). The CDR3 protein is CSASQLGTQYF. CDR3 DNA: TGCAGTGCTAGTCAGCTTGGGACCCAGTACTTC.

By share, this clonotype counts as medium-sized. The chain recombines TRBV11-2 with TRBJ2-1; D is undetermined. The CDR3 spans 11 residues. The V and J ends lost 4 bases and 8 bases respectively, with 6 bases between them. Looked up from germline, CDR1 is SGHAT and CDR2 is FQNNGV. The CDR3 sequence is CASSSFYEQFF. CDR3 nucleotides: TGTGCCAGCAGCTCATTTTATGAGCAGTTCTTC. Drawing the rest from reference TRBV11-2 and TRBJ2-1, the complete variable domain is EAGVAQSPRYKIIEKRQSVAFWCNPISGHATLYWYQQILGQGPKLLIQFQNNGVVDDSQLPKDRFSAERLKGVDSTLKIQPAKLEDSAVYLCASSSFYEQFFGPGTRLTVL.

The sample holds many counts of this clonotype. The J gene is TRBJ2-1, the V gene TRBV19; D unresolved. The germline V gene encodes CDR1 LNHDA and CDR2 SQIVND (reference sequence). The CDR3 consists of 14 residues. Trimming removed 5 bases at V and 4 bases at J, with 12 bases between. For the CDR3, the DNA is TGTGCCAGTAGTTTCCAGTTGCTTTACAATGAGCAGTTCTTC. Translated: CASSFQLLYNEQFF.

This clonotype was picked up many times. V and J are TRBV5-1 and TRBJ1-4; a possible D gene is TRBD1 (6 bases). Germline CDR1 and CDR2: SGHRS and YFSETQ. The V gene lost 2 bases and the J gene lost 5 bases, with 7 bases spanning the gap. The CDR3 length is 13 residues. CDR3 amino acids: CASSFDRNEKLFF. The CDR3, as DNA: TGCGCCAGCAGCTTTGACAGGAATGAAAAACTGTTTTTT.

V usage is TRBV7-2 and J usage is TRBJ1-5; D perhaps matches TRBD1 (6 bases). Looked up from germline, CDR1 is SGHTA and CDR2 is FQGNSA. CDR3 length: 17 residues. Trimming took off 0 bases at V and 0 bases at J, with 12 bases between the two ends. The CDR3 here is CASSLARQEYSNQPQHF. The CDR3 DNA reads TGTGCCAGCAGCTTAGCCCGACAGGAATATAGCAATCAGCCCCAGCATTTT.

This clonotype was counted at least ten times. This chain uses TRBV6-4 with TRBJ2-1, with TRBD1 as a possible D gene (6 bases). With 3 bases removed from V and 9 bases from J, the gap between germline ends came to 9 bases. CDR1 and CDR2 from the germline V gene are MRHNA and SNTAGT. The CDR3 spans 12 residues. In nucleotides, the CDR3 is TGTGCCAGCAGTGAGCAAGGGGGTGAGCAGTTCTTC. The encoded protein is CASSEQGGEQFF.

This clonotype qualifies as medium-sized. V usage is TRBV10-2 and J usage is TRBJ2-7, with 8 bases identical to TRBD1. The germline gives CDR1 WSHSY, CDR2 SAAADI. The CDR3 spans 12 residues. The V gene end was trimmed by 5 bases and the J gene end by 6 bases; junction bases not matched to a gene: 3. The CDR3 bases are TGCGCCAGCAGTACAGGGGGAAGCGAGCAGTACGTC. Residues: CASSTGGSEQYV.

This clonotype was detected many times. This CDR3 is CASNNYNEQFF. The CDR3 DNA reads TGTGCCAGTAACAACTACAATGAGCAGTTCTTC. The V gene is TRBV19, the J gene TRBJ2-1; no definite D call. Per the germline V gene, CDR1 is LNHDA and CDR2 is SQIVND (reference sequence). The CDR3 sequence is 11 residues long. V was trimmed by 7 bases and J by 3 bases, leaving 4 bases between them.